One and the same sample provided the 17 T cell receptor beta chains below, sequenced in a study of T cells in Graves' hyperthyroidism and ophthalmopathy. The investigators amplified TCR beta CDR3 regions from RNA transcripts. The primer set for the first-round RT-PCR of the TCR CDR3 was HTBI. From the multiplex PCR reads, TCRdb called clonotypes with MiXCR, one entry per CDR3 protein. The data hold 460,000 or so distinct CDR3 sequences, with 13% to 15% observed a single time. Sequencing used blood. These receptors were obtained from a woman younger than 35 with Graves' hyperthyroidism.

CDR3 coding DNA: TGTGCCAGTAGTATAGGGCAGGGGAAAGAAAAACTGTTTTTT. This translates into CASSIGQGKEKLFF. The rearrangement links TRBV19 to TRBJ1-4, with a weak D call TRBD1 (6 bases). This CDR3 contains 14 residues. Germline V lookup: CDR1 LNHDA, CDR2 SQIVND (reference sequence). The germline V and J ends were trimmed by 1 base and 8 bases, with 11 bases remaining between them.

The chain has TRBV12-3 or TRBV12-4 and TRBJ1-5; no reliable D call. The V gene lost 2 bases and the J gene lost 0 bases, with 5 bases spanning the gap. The CDR3 runs 14 residues. CDR3 amino acids: CASSLSYSNQPQHF. In nucleotides, the CDR3 is TGTGCCAGCAGTTTATCTTATAGCAATCAGCCCCAGCATTTT.

In its sample, this clonotype was seen many times. The V and J genes are TRBV7-3 and TRBJ1-1, with D perhaps TRBD1 (6 bases). Germline V lookup: CDR1 SGHTA, CDR2 FQGTGA. V lost 8 bases, J lost 1 base, and 8 bases lay in between. The CDR3 runs to 12 residues. The CDR3 region is CASGGGNTEAFF. The CDR3 nucleotides are TGTGCCAGCGGAGGGGGGAACACTGAAGCTTTCTTT.

The V and J genes are TRBV5-1 and TRBJ2-7; 10 nucleotides agree with TRBD1. The CDR3 sequence is 16 residues long. Germline CDR1 is SGHRS and CDR2 is YFSETQ. The J segment lost 1 base and the V segment lost 4 bases, leaving 8 bases of the junction unmatched. The CDR3 is CASSLGGTGDSYEQYF. The CDR3 bases are TGCGCCAGCAGCCTGGGAGGGACAGGGGATTCCTACGAGCAGTACTTC.

This clonotype was recorded a few times. V is TRBV6-5 and J is TRBJ1-6; D perhaps matches TRBD1 (5 bases). This CDR3 is 14 amino acids long. V was shortened by 3 bases and J by 6 bases, with 9 bases between the two germline ends. Germline V CDR1 and CDR2: MNHEY, SVGAGI. Written as DNA, the CDR3 is TGTGCCAGCAGTTATCGACAGTCTAATTCACCCCTCCACTTT. Translating it yields CASSYRQSNSPLHF.

This clonotype turned up a few times. Just one base apart from a much larger clone, this may be a read error. The rearrangement joins TRBV7-3 to TRBJ2-3; D may correspond to TRBD1 or TRBD2 (5 bases each). The CDR3 spans 15 residues. Trimming removed 2 bases at V and 1 base at J, with 10 bases between. Germline-derived CDR1 and CDR2 are SGHTA and FQGTGA. CDR3 bases: TGTGCCAGCAGCTTAGGGGGAGCACGCACAGATACGCAGTATTTT. This codes for CASSLGGARTDTQYF. Together with reference TRBV7-3 and TRBJ2-3, the CDR3 gives the full variable domain: GAGVSQTPSNKVTEKGKYVELRCDPISGHTALYWYRQSLGQGPEFLIYFQGTGAADDSGLPNDRFFAVRPEGSVSTLKIQRTERGDSAVYLCASSLGGARTDTQYFGPGTRLTVL.

V usage is TRBV5-6 and J usage is TRBJ1-4; D is possibly TRBD1 (5 bases). Trimming removed 4 bases from V and 8 bases from J, with 12 bases in between. Germline V gives CDR1 SGHDT, CDR2 YYEEEE. The CDR3 is made up of 13 amino acids. DNA for the CDR3: TGTGCCAGCAGCCCCCTACGGGGGGAAAAACTGTTTTTT. Translation: CASSPLRGEKLFF.

Ten or more counts support this clonotype. For the CDR3, the DNA is TGTGCCAGCAGCTTAGTCCCGGGAGACGTAGATACGCAGTATTTT. Amino acid sequence: CASSLVPGDVDTQYF. This rearrangement joins TRBV11-2 to TRBJ2-3, with D perhaps TRBD2 (6 bases). The germline CDR1 and CDR2 sequences are SGHAT and FQNNGV. The CDR3 has 15 residues. Trimming shortened V by 1 base and J by 5 bases, and 13 bases separated the two germline ends.

This clonotype came up a few times. V is TRBV20-1 and J is TRBJ1-2; D may be TRBD1 (5 bases). Germline CDR1 and CDR2: DFQATT and SNEGSKA (reference sequence). V lost 3 bases and J lost 4, with 15 bases in between. CDR3 length: 14 residues. The CDR3: CSASLGTARYGYTF. CDR3 nucleotides: TGCAGTGCTAGTCTGGGGACTGCCCGCTATGGCTACACCTTC.

This clonotype was seen repeatedly, ten times or more. The J gene is TRBJ2-3, the V gene TRBV9; no clear D. The CDR3 loop spans 14 amino acids. Trimming shortened V by 3 bases and J by 6 bases, and 14 bases separated the two germline ends. Germline V lookup: CDR1 SGDLS, CDR2 YYNGEE. The CDR3 region is CASSAQNAADTQYF. The CDR3 coding sequence is TGTGCCAGCAGCGCACAAAATGCAGCGGATACGCAGTATTTT.

This clonotype was observed many times. The rearrangement uses TRBV2 and TRBJ1-5, with no clear D. CDR1 SNHLY and CDR2 FYNNEI come from the germline V gene. V lost 4 bases, J lost 4 bases, and 8 bases lay in between. The CDR3 is made up of 13 amino acids. The CDR3 DNA reads as TGTGCCAGCAGTGTGGGATTGAATCAGCCCCAGCATTTT. Translating it yields CASSVGLNQPQHF.

This clonotype was observed many times. The gene calls are TRBV5-1 and TRBJ1-2, with 11 bases that match TRBD1. Germline CDR1 reads SGHRS; CDR2 reads YFSETQ. V shed 0 bases, J shed 5 bases, and the junction held 6 bases outside the gene matches. The CDR3 has 16 amino acids. For the CDR3, the DNA is TGCGCCAGCAGCTTGGTTGGACAGGGGGCGCAATATGGCTACACCTTC. Amino acids: CASSLVGQGAQYGYTF.

This clonotype has a handful of counts. The V and J genes are TRBV30 and TRBJ1-5; D unresolved. V shed 1 base and J shed 5 bases, with 9 bases lying between them. The CDR3 is 13 amino acids. Germline CDR1 reads GTSNPN; CDR2 reads SVGIG (reference sequence). This chain's CDR3 is CAWSGAWDQPQHF. The CDR3 region has the DNA TGTGCCTGGAGTGGGGCCTGGGATCAGCCCCAGCATTTT.

This clonotype was counted many times. The genes are TRBV24-1 and TRBJ2-1; D perhaps matches TRBD1 (6 bases). Germline CDR1 is KGHDR and CDR2 is SFDVKD. Trimming took off 9 bases at V and 2 bases at J, with 13 bases between the two ends. CDR3 length equals 14 residues. CDR3 sequence reads: CATEDSRTYNEQFF. The CDR3 bases are TGTGCCACCGAGGACAGCAGGACCTACAATGAGCAGTTCTTC.

This clonotype was observed at least ten times. One end of the junction fails to match germline, which may point to a read error. The rearrangement joins TRBV11-2 to TRBJ2-5; no clear D gene. The CDR3 consists of 20 residues. Germline V CDR1 and CDR2: SGHAT, FQNNGV. The DNA for the CDR3 is TGTGCCAGCAGCTTCCAGGACGGTCAGTTCCTGATCACCGCCAAAGAGGCCCAGTACTTC. The encoded protein is CASSFQDGQFLITAKEAQYF.

This clonotype was recorded many times. The V call is TRBV20-1, the J call TRBJ1-5; D gene unclear. Germline assignment: CDR1 DFQATT and CDR2 SNEGSKA (reference sequence). Trimming took 2 bases from V and 1 from J, leaving 9 bases between them. The CDR3 has 14 residues. DNA for the CDR3: TGCAGTGCTAGAAGGCCCCGGAGCAATCAGCCCCAGCATTTT. Protein product: CSARRPRSNQPQHF.

The chain uses TRBV7-9 and TRBJ2-5; TRBD2 matches 12 bases. Losses at the gene ends were 6 bases for V and 1 base for J; bases not matched to a gene: 9. Germline loops: CDR1 SEHNR, CDR2 FQNEAQ (reference sequence). The CDR3 loop spans 17 amino acids. CDR3 protein: CASSSGLAGTSQETQYF. The CDR3 DNA is TGTGCCAGCAGTTCCGGACTAGCGGGAACTAGCCAAGAGACCCAGTACTTC. The full variable domain, its missing parts supplied by reference TRBV7-9 and TRBJ2-5, is DTGVSQNPRHKITKRGQNVTFRCDPISEHNRLYWYRQTLGQGPEFLTYFQNEAQLEKSRLLSDRFSAERPKGSFSTLEIQRTEQGDSAMYLCASSSGLAGTSQETQYFGPGTRLLVL.